This T cell receptor (beta chain) was captured by sequencing in a study of identical twins. TCRdb re-analysed the 5' RACE reads in MiXCR, keeping a single row per CDR3 protein. The sample lists nearly 900,000 distinct CDR3 sequences, roughly an eighth occurring once. This clonotype was recorded a few times. Trimming took 5 bases from V and 2 from J; bases not matched to a gene: 20. Germline assignment: CDR1 DFQATT and CDR2 SNEGSKA (reference sequence). The CDR3 totals 18 residues. Another study also made use of these data, one on yellow fever vaccine responses in identical twins.

The sample was PBMCs. The clonotype originates from a woman between 18 and 29 years old in good health. The rearrangement uses TRBV20-1 and TRBJ2-7, with TRBD2 matching 8 bases. The CDR3 coding sequence is TGCAGTGCTCTAACCGGGACTAGGGCGAATGTAGTTACCTACGAGCAGTACTTC. This gives the protein CSALTGTRANVVTYEQYF.